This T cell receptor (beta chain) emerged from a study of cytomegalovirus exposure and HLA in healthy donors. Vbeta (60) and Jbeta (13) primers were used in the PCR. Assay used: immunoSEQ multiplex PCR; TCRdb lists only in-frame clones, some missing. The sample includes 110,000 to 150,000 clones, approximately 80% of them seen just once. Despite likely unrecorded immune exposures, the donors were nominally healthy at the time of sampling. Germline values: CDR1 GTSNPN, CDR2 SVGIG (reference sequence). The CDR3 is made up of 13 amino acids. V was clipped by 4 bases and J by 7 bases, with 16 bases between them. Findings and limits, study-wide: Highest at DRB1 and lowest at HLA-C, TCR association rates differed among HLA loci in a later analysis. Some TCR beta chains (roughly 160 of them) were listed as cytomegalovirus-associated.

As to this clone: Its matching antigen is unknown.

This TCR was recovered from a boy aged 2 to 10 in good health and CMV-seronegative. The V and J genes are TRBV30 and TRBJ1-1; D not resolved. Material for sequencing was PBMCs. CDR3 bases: TGTGCCTGGATCTCCCACCGGGTCGATGAAGCTTTCTTT. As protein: CAWISHRVDEAFF.